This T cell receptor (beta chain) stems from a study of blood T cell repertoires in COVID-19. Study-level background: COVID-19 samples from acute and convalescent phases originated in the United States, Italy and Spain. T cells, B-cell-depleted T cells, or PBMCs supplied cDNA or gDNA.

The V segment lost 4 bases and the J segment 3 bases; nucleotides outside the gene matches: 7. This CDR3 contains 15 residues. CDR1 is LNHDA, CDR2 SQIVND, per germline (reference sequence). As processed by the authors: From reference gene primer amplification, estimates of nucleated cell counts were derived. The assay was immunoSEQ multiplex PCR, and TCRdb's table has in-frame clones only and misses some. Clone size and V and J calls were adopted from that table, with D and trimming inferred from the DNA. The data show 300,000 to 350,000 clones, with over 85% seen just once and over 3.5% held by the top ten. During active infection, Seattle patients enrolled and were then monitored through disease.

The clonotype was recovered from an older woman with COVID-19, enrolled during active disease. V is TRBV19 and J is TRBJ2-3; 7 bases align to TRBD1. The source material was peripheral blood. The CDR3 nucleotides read TGTGCCAGTAGTAACGACAGGGTCGGAACAGATACGCAGTATTTT. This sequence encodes CASSNDRVGTDTQYF. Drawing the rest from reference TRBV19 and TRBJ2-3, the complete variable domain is DGGITQSPKYLFRKEGQNVTLSCEQNLNHDAMYWYRQDPGQGLRLIYYSQIVNDFQKGDIAEGYSVSREKKESFPLTVTSAQKNPTAFYLCASSNDRVGTDTQYFGPGTRLTVL.